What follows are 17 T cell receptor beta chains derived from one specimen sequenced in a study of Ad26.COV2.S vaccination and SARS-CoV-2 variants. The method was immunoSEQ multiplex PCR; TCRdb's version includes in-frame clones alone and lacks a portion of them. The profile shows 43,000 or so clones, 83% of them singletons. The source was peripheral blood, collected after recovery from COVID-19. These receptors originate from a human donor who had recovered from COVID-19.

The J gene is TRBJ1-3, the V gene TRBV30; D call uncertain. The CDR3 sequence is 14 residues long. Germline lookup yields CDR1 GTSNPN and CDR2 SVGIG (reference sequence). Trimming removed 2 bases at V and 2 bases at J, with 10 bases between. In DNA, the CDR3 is TGTGCCTGGAGTCGGATGACCGCTGGAAACACCATATATTTT. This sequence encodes CAWSRMTAGNTIYF. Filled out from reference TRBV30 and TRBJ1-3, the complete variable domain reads SQTIHQWPATLVQPVGSPLSLECTVEGTSNPNLYWYRQAAGRGLQLLFYSVGIGQISSEVPQNLSASRPQDRQFILSSKKLLLSDSGFYLCAWSRMTAGNTIYFGEGSWLTVV.

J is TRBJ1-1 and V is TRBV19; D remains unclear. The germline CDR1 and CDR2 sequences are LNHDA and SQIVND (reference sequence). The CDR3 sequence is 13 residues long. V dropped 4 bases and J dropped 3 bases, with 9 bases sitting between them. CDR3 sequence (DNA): TGTGCCAGTAGTAATGTTGGGGACACTGAAGCTTTCTTT. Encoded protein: CASSNVGDTEAFF.

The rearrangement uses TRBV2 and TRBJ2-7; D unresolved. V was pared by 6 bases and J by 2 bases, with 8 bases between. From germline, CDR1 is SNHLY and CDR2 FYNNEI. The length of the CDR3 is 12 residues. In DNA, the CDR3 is TGTGCCAGCAGCCCTACCACCTACGAGCAGTACGTC. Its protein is CASSPTTYEQYV.

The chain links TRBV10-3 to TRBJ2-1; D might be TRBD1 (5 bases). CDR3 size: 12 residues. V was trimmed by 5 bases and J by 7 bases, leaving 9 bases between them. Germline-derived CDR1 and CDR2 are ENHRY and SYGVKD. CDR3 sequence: CAISQGSNEQFF. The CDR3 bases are TGTGCCATCAGTCAGGGCAGTAATGAGCAGTTCTTC.

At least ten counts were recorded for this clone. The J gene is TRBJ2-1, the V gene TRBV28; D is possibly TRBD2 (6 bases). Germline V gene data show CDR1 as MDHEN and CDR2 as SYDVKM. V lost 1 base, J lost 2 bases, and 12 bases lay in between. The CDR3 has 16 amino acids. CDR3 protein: CASSLFGGNAYNEQFF. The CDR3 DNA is TGTGCCAGCAGTTTATTTGGCGGGAACGCCTACAATGAGCAGTTCTTC. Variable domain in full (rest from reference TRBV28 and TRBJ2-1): DVKVTQSSRYLVKRTGEKVFLECVQDMDHENMFWYRQDPGLGLRLIYFSYDVKMKEKGDIPEGYSVSREKKERFSLILESASTNQTSMYLCASSLFGGNAYNEQFFGPGTRLTVL.

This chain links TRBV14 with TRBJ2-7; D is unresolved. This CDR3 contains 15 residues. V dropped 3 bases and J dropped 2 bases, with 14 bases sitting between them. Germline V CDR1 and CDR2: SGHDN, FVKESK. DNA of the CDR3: TGTGCCAGCAGCCAGAACGAAGCTATGCCCTACGAGCAGTACTTC. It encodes CASSQNEAMPYEQYF.

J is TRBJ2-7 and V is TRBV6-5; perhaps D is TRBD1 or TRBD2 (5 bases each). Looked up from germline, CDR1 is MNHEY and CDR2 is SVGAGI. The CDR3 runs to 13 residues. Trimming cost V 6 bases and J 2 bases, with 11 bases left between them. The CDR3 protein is CASRRDVTYEQYF. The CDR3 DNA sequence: TGTGCCAGCAGAAGGGACGTTACCTACGAGCAGTACTTC.

The CDR3 reads CATSRDIGTGNYGYTF. DNA of the CDR3: TGTGCCACCAGCAGAGATATAGGGACAGGGAACTATGGCTACACCTTC. The genes are TRBV15 and TRBJ1-2, with 9 bases lining up with TRBD1. CDR3 length: 16 amino acids. Germline values: CDR1 LNHNV, CDR2 YYDKDF (reference sequence). Germline trimming cut 0 bases from V and 2 bases from J; bases unmatched to any gene: 4. The full variable domain, completed using reference TRBV15 and TRBJ1-2, is DAMVIQNPRYQVTQFGKPVTLSCSQTLNHNVMYWYQQKSSQAPKLLFHYYDKDFNNEADTPDNFQSRRPNTSFCFLDIRSPGLGDTAMYLCATSRDIGTGNYGYTFGSGTRLTVV.

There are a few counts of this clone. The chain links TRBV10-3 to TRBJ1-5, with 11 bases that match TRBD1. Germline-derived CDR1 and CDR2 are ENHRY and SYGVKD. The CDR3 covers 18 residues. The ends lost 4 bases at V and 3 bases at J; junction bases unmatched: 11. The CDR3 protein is CAISGRTGGRADNQPQHF. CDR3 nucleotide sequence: TGTGCCATCAGTGGCCGGACAGGGGGCCGGGCCGACAATCAGCCCCAGCATTTT.

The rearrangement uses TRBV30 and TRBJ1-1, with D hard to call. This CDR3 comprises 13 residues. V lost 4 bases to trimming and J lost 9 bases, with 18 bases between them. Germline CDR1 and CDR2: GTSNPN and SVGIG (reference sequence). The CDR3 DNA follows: TGTGCCTGGAACCCCGGGCCCCAGAGCAAAGCTTTCTTT. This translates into CAWNPGPQSKAFF.

DNA of the CDR3: TGTGCCAGCTCACCACGACAGGGAGATAATGAAAAACTGTTTTTT. Translating gives CASSPRQGDNEKLFF. The chain carries TRBV18 and TRBJ1-4, with TRBD1 matching 7 bases. Losses at the gene ends were 1 base for V and 4 bases for J; bases not matched to a gene: 3. The CDR3 has 15 amino acids. CDR1 KGHSH and CDR2 LQKENI come from the germline V gene. The whole variable domain, filled in from reference TRBV18 and TRBJ1-4, reads NAGVMQNPRHLVRRRGQEARLRCSPMKGHSHVYWYRQLPEEGLKFMVYLQKENIIDESGMPKERFSAEFPKEGPSILRIQQVVRGDSAAYFCASSPRQGDNEKLFFGSGTQLSVL.

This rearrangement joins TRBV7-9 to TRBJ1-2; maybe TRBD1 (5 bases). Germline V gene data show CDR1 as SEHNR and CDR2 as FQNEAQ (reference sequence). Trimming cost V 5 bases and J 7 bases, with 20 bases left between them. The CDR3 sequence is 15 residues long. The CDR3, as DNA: TGTGCCAGCAGCCCCATTGCGGGGGGAGGATTTGGCTACACCTTC. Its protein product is CASSPIAGGGFGYTF.

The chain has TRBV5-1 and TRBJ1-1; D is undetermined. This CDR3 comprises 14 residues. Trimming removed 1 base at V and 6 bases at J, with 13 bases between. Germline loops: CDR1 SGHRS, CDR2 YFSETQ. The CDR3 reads CASSLQLDGAEAFF. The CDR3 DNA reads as TGCGCCAGCAGCTTGCAGTTGGATGGTGCTGAAGCTTTCTTT.

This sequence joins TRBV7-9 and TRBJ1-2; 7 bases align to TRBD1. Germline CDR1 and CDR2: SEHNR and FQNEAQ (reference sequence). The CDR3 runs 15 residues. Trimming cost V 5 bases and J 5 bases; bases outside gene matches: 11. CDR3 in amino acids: CASSPRADRAYGYTF. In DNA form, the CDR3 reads TGTGCCAGCAGCCCCCGAGCCGACAGGGCATATGGCTACACCTTC. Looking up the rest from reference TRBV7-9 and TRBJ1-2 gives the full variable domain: DTGVSQNPRHKITKRGQNVTFRCDPISEHNRLYWYRQTLGQGPEFLTYFQNEAQLEKSRLLSDRFSAERPKGSFSTLEIQRTEQGDSAMYLCASSPRADRAYGYTFGSGTRLTVV.

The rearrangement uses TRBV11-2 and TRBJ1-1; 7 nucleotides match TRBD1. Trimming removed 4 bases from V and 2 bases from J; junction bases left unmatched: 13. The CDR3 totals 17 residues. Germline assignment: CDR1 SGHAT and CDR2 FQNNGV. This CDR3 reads CASSSQDPQGPNTEAFF. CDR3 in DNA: TGTGCCAGCAGCTCCCAAGATCCACAGGGGCCCAACACTGAAGCTTTCTTT.

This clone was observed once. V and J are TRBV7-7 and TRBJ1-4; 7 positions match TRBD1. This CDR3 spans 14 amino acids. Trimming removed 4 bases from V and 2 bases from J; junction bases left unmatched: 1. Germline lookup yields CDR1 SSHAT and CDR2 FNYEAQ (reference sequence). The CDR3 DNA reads TGTGCCAGCAGCTCGACAGGGACTAATGAAAAACTGTTTTTT. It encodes CASSSTGTNEKLFF.

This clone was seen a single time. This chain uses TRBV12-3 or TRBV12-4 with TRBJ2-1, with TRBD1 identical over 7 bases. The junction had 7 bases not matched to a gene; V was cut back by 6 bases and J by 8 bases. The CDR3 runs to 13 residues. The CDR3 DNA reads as TGTGCCAGCAGGGGGACAGTTAATTATGAGCAGTTCTTC. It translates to CASRGTVNYEQFF.